These 17 T cell receptor beta chains came from one sample sequenced in a study of blood T cell repertoires in COVID-19. The repertoire was sequenced with immunoSEQ multiplex PCR; TCRdb's copy has only in-frame clones and lacks some. The sample records about 130,000 clones, around 88% being singletons. Sequencing was performed on peripheral blood. The receptor set was obtained from a man over 45 with acute or convalescent COVID-19.

V is TRBV19 and J is TRBJ2-1; D may be TRBD2 (6 bases). V shed 10 bases and J shed 2 bases, with 9 bases lying between them. CDR3 length equals 12 residues. Germline loops: CDR1 LNHDA, CDR2 SQIVND (reference sequence). CDR3 region: CATGLAYNEQFF. CDR3 nucleotide sequence: TGTGCCACGGGACTTGCCTACAATGAGCAGTTCTTC. The full variable domain, in which reference TRBV19 and TRBJ2-1 provide the parts outside the CDR3, is DGGITQSPKYLFRKEGQNVTLSCEQNLNHDAMYWYRQDPGQGLRLIYYSQIVNDFQKGDIAEGYSVSREKKESFPLTVTSAQKNPTAFYLCATGLAYNEQFFGPGTRLTVL.

The chain has TRBV7-9 and TRBJ1-1; TRBD1 is a possible D gene (6 bases). Per the germline V gene, CDR1 is SEHNR and CDR2 is FQNEAQ (reference sequence). Trimming left V 5 bases short and J 4 bases short, with 26 bases between. The length of the CDR3 is 18 residues. The CDR3 nucleotides are TGTGCCAGCAGCCTCAATACAGGGCTCTTTGACCTGGGCACTGAAGCTTTCTTT. Protein sequence: CASSLNTGLFDLGTEAFF.

This sequence joins TRBV5-1 and TRBJ1-1; D call uncertain. CDR1 SGHRS and CDR2 YFSETQ come from the germline V gene. V was shortened by 4 bases and J by 4 bases, with 14 bases between the two germline ends. This CDR3 comprises 14 residues. The CDR3 spells CASSLTASGTEAFF. In nucleotides, the CDR3 is TGCGCCAGCAGCCTGACTGCTTCCGGCACTGAAGCTTTCTTT.

This chain connects TRBV5-1 to TRBJ1-1; D unresolved. V was clipped by 4 bases and J by 2 bases, with 12 bases between them. The CDR3 sequence is 14 residues long. Germline V gene sequence: CDR1 SGHRS, CDR2 YFSETQ. CDR3 loop: CASSLRADNTEAFF. CDR3 sequence (DNA): TGCGCCAGCAGCCTGAGGGCCGACAACACTGAAGCTTTCTTT.

The V gene is TRBV19, the J gene TRBJ2-3; no clear D gene. In germline, CDR1 is LNHDA, CDR2 SQIVND (reference sequence). Trimming cost V 7 bases and J 1 base, with 9 bases left between them. This CDR3 is 13 amino acids long. CDR3 in DNA: TGTGCCAGTAAGGCCCGGGGCACAGATACGCAGTATTTT. Its translation is CASKARGTDTQYF.

The chain combines TRBV2 with TRBJ1-4, with D possibly being TRBD1 (5 bases). The ends were cut back, 6 bases at V and 7 bases at J, with 15 bases in the middle. The CDR3 sequence is 14 residues long. The V gene's germline CDR1 is SNHLY and CDR2 FYNNEI. CDR3 nucleotide sequence: TGTGCCAGCAGCTACAGTGGGGCTGGTGAAAAACTGTTTTTT. Encoded protein: CASSYSGAGEKLFF.

The gene calls are TRBV7-8 and TRBJ1-5; tentative D call: TRBD1 (6 bases). The CDR3 has 15 amino acids. V was trimmed by 4 bases and J by 5 bases, leaving 15 bases between them. Germline V gene data show CDR1 as SGHVS and CDR2 as FQNEAQ. The CDR3 DNA follows: TGTGCCAGCAGCTCATCAGGGGCAGTTCATCAGCCCCAGCATTTT. It specifies CASSSSGAVHQPQHF.

A note on this clone: Other DNA sequences from this sample encode an identical CDR3 as well. The chain employs TRBV19 and TRBJ1-5; 7 positions match TRBD1. There are 14 residues in the CDR3. Trimming took 5 bases from V and 6 from J; bases not matched to a gene: 7. Germline V CDR1 and CDR2: LNHDA, SQIVND (reference sequence). The CDR3 loop is CASSLDRVGQPQHF. As DNA, the CDR3 is TGTGCCAGTAGTCTCGACAGGGTAGGTCAGCCCCAGCATTTT.

This chain links TRBV30 with TRBJ2-2, with TRBD2 matching over 8 bases. Germline V gene sequence: CDR1 GTSNPN, CDR2 SVGIG (reference sequence). The CDR3 runs 15 residues. The J segment lost 5 bases and the V segment lost 5 bases, leaving 10 bases of the junction unmatched. The CDR3 region is CAWLASGGGTGELFF. The CDR3 nucleotides read TGTGCCTGGTTGGCAAGCGGGGGCGGGACCGGGGAGCTGTTTTTT.

This clone was seen once. CDR3 region: CASSKTSGGFKETQYF. The CDR3 DNA is TGCGCCAGCAGCAAGACTAGCGGGGGGTTTAAAGAGACCCAGTACTTC. J is TRBJ2-5 and V is TRBV5-1, with 13 bases fitting TRBD2. Germline lookup yields CDR1 SGHRS and CDR2 YFSETQ. V trimming: 4 bases; J trimming: 3 bases; junction bases outside the gene matches: 6. The CDR3 has 16 amino acids.

This clone was found once. The chain carries TRBV7-9 and TRBJ2-2, with D uncertain. CDR1 and CDR2 (germline): SEHNR, FQNEAQ (reference sequence). V lost 4 bases and J lost 7, with 10 bases in between. This CDR3 has 13 amino acids. CDR3 region: CASSYYLGGELFF. For the CDR3, the DNA is TGTGCCAGCAGCTACTACCTCGGCGGGGAGCTGTTTTTT.

This clone turned up a few times. The rearrangement links TRBV9 to TRBJ1-5, with TRBD1 matching over 7 bases. From germline, CDR1 is SGDLS and CDR2 YYNGEE. The CDR3 runs to 15 residues. V dropped 4 bases and J dropped 3; count of bases not matched to a gene: 7. The CDR3 bases are TGTGCCAGCAGCTGGGGGACAGCCCACAATCAGCCCCAGCATTTT. Amino acids: CASSWGTAHNQPQHF.

V and J are TRBV5-1 and TRBJ2-3, with 7 nucleotides matching TRBD2. Looked up from germline, CDR1 is SGHRS and CDR2 is YFSETQ. The CDR3 runs to 16 residues. With 0 bases clipped from V and 2 bases from J, the junction kept 6 bases outside the gene matches. CDR3 region: CASSLVTSAYTDTQYF. The CDR3 nucleotides read TGCGCCAGCAGCTTGGTAACTAGCGCCTACACAGATACGCAGTATTTT.

The chain carries TRBV5-6 and TRBJ1-1; D ambiguous. This CDR3 spans 13 amino acids. V was pared by 3 bases and J by 1 base, with 7 bases between. Germline V gene data show CDR1 as SGHDT and CDR2 as YYEEEE. The CDR3 here is CASSYGPNTEAFF. As DNA, the CDR3 is TGTGCCAGCAGCTACGGTCCGAACACTGAAGCTTTCTTT.

The V and J genes are TRBV29-1 and TRBJ1-2, with D unresolved. The CDR3 totals 13 residues. V was cut by 4 bases and J by 3 bases, with 12 bases left in between. CDR1 is SQVTM and CDR2 is ANQGSEA in the germline V gene. CDR3 protein: CSVVSPNHYGYTF. In DNA form, the CDR3 reads TGCAGCGTTGTAAGCCCGAACCACTATGGCTACACCTTC.

The chain is built from TRBV28 and TRBJ2-5; 9 bases line up with TRBD1. The V segment lost 8 bases and the J segment 4 bases; nucleotides outside the gene matches: 11. Germline lookup yields CDR1 MDHEN and CDR2 SYDVKM. The CDR3 has 15 residues. CDR3 in amino acids: CASGTGGALGETQYF. In DNA, the CDR3 is TGTGCCAGCGGAACAGGGGGCGCTCTTGGAGAGACCCAGTACTTC.

V gene TRBV11-1 combines with J gene TRBJ2-3; a possible D gene is TRBD1 (6 bases). The V gene lost 5 bases and the J gene lost 6 bases, with 15 bases spanning the gap. From germline, CDR1 is SGHAT and CDR2 FQDESV (reference sequence). The CDR3 has 14 residues. CDR3 in DNA: TGTGCCAGCAGCCAGGCACAGGGTCATGATACGCAGTATTTT. This sequence encodes CASSQAQGHDTQYF.